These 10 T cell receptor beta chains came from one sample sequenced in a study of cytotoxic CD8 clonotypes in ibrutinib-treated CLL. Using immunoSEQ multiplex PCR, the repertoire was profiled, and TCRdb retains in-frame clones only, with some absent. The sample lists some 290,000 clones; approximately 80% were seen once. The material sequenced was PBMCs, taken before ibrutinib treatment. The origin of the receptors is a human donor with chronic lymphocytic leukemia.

The CDR3 reads CAQGGTSGSIEQFF. The CDR3 DNA follows: TGTGCCCAGGGGGGGACTAGCGGGAGTATTGAGCAGTTCTTC. The chain employs TRBV21-1 and TRBJ2-1; the D segment call TRBD2 is taken from the table without a DNA check. TRBV21-1 is an annotated pseudogene. CDR3 length: 14 residues.

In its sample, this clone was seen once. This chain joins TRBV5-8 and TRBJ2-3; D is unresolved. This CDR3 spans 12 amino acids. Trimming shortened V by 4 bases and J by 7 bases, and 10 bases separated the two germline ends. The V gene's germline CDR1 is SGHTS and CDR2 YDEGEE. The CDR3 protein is CASSPRLNTQYF. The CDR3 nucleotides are TGTGCCAGCAGCCCCCGCTTGAATACGCAGTATTTT.

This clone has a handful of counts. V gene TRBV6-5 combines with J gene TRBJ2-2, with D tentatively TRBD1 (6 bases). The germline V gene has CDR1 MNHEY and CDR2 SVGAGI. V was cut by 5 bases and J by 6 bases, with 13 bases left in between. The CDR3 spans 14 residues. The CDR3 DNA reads TGTGCCAGCAGTCCACAGGGTTCCGCCGGGGAGCTGTTTTTT. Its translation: CASSPQGSAGELFF.

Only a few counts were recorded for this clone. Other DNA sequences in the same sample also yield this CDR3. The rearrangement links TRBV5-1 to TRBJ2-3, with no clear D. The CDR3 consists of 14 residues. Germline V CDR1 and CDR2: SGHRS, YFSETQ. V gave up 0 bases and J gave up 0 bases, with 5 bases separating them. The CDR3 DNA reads TGCGCCAGCAGCTTGGGCCAGAGCACAGATACGCAGTATTTT. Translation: CASSLGQSTDTQYF.

CDR3: CASRTAGKDTQYF. CDR3 nucleotides: TGTGCCAGCAGGACCGCAGGGAAAGATACGCAGTATTTT. V gene TRBV6-6 combines with J gene TRBJ2-3, with a possible D match to TRBD1 (5 bases). This CDR3 spans 13 amino acids. The germline gives CDR1 MNHNY, CDR2 SVGAGI (reference sequence). V lost 6 bases to trimming and J lost 5 bases, with 12 bases between them.

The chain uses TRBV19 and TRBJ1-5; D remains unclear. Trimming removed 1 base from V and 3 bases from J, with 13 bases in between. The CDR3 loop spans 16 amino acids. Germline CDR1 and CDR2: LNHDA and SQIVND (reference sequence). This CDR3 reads CASSIALELTNQPQHF. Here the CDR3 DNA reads TGTGCCAGTAGTATAGCATTGGAGTTAACCAATCAGCCCCAGCATTTT. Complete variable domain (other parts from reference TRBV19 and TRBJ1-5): DGGITQSPKYLFRKEGQNVTLSCEQNLNHDAMYWYRQDPGQGLRLIYYSQIVNDFQKGDIAEGYSVSREKKESFPLTVTSAQKNPTAFYLCASSIALELTNQPQHFGDGTRLSIL.

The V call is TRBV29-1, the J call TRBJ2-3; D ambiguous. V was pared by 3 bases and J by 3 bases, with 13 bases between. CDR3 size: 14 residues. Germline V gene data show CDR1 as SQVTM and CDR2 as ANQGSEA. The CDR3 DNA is TGCAGCGTTGACAACCCTCGTACTACAGATACGCAGTATTTT. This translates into CSVDNPRTTDTQYF.

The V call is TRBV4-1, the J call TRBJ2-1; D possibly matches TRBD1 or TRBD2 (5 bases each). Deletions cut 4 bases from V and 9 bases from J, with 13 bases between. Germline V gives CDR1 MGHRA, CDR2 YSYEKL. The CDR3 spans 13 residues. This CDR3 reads CASSPLRGGEQFF. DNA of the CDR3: TGCGCCAGCAGCCCCCTGAGGGGCGGTGAGCAGTTCTTC.

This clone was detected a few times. The CDR3 region is CASSIRNGYTF. CDR3 bases: TGTGCCAGTAGTATAAGAAATGGCTACACCTTC. The chain carries TRBV19 and TRBJ1-2; D remains unclear. V lost 2 bases and J lost 6, with 4 bases in between. CDR1 is LNHDA, CDR2 SQIVND, per germline (reference sequence). The CDR3 covers 11 residues.

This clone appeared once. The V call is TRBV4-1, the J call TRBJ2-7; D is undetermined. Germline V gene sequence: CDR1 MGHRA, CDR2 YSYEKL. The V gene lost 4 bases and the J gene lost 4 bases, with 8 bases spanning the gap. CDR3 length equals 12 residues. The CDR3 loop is CASSPDLYEQYF. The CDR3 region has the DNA TGCGCCAGCAGCCCCGACTTATACGAGCAGTACTTC.